The T cell receptor (beta chain) described here comes from a study of T cell clones after liver transplantation. About the study: TCRbeta sequencing after a pre-transplant mixed lymphocyte reaction identified graft-donor-reactive clones, later tracked in post-transplant blood. Without induction therapy, subjects received standard immunosuppression until 12-24 months post-transplant.

Trimming cost V 8 bases and J 5 bases, with 18 bases left between them. CDR1 MDHEN and CDR2 SYDVKM come from the germline V gene. This CDR3 spans 14 amino acids. Sequenced by immunoSEQ multiplex PCR; TCRdb stores in-frame clones only, minus some. The data show about 68,000 clones, over 90% seen once. CD3+CD4+ and CD3+CD8+ cells were FACS-sorted from thawed unstimulated PBMCs. The receptor comes from a human patient who received a liver transplant. Some of the T cells might come from the graft donor. The specimen was CD4+ T cells from blood, collected about 25 months after liver transplant. The chain combines TRBV28 with TRBJ2-5; no definite D call. CDR3: CASRPRGGWETQYF. CDR3 sequence (DNA): TGTGCCAGCCGCCCCCGTGGCGGATGGGAGACCCAGTACTTC.